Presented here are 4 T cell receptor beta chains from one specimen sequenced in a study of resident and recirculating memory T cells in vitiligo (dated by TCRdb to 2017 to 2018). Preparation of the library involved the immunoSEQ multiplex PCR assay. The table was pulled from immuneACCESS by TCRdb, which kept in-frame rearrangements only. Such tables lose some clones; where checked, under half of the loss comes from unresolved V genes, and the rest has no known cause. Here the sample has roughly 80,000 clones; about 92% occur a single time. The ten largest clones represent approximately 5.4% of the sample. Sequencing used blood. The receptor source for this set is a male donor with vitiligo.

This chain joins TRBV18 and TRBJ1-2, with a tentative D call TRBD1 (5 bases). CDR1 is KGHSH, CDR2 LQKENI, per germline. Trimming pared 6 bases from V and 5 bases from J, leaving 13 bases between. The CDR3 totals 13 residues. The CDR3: CASSPGRDYGYTF. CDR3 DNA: TGTGCCAGCTCTCCGGGCAGGGATTATGGCTACACCTTC.

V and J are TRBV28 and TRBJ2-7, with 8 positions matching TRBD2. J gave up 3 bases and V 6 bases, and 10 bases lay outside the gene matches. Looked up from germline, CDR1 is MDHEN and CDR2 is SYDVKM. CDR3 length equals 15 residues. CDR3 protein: CASSPHSGNLYEQYF. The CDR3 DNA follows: TGTGCCAGCAGCCCCCATAGCGGGAATCTCTACGAGCAGTACTTC.

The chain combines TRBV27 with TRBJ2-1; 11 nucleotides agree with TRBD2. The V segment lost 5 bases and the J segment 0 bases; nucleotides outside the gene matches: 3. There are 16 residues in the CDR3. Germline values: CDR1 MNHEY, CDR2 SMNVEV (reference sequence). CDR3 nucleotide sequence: TGTGCCAGCAGTGTAACTAGCGGGAGCTCCTACAATGAGCAGTTCTTC. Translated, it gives CASSVTSGSSYNEQFF.

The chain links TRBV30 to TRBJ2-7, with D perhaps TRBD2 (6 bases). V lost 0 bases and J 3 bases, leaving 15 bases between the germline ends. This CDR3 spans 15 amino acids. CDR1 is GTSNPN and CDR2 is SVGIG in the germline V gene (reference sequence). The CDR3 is CAWSVSGGRIYEQYF. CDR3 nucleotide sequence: TGTGCCTGGAGTGTCTCAGGTGGGAGGATCTACGAGCAGTACTTC.